This T cell receptor (beta chain) appears in the sequencing data of a study of T cells in Graves' hyperthyroidism and ophthalmopathy. The sample holds a few counts of this clonotype. The antigen is not known. Germline CDR1 and CDR2: SGDLS and YYNGEE. This CDR3 contains 14 residues. J lost 6 bases, V lost 3 bases, and 6 bases had no gene match. Hyperthyroidism patients were newly diagnosed, had disease duration under 2 months, and were aged 18 to 65 years. Each diagnosis drew on symptoms, thyroxine, TRAb, thyroid ultrasound and orbital computed tomography findings. Fresh 10 ml peripheral blood yielded PBMCs. Study observations and caveats: Also found in blood were most expanded thyroid clonotypes above 0.001.

Researchers amplified the TCR beta CDR3 regions from RNA transcripts. The TCR CDR3 was amplified in a first-round RT-PCR using the HTBI primer set. TCRdb independently ran MiXCR on the multiplex PCR reads; one entry per CDR3 protein. The table shows hundreds of thousands of distinct CDR3 sequences, with 15% to 18% occurring only once. The TCR sequence derives from a woman aged 18 to 35 with Graves' hyperthyroidism. The sample comprised blood. The rearrangement uses TRBV9 and TRBJ2-7, with TRBD1 identical over 10 bases. CDR3 nucleotides: TGTGCCAGCAGCGATGACAGGGGGCGAACCGAGCAGTACTTC. Encoded protein: CASSDDRGRTEQYF.